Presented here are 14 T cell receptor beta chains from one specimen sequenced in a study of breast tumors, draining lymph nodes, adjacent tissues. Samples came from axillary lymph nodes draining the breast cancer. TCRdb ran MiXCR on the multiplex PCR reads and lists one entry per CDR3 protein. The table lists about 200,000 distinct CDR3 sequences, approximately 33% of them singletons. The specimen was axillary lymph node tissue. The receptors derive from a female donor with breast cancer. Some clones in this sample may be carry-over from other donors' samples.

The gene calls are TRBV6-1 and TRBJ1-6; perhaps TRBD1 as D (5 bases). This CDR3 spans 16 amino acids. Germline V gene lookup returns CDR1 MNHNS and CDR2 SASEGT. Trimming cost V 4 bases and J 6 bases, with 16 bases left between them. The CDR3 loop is CASSGLKPDTNSPLHF. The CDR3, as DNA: TGTGCCAGCAGTGGGTTAAAACCGGACACTAATTCACCCCTCCACTTT.

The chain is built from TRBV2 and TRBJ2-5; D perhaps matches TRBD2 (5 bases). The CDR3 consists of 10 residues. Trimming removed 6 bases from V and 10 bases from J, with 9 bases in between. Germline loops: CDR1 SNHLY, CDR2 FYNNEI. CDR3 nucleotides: TGTGCCAGCAGGGCCGGGGACCAGTACTTC. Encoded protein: CASRAGDQYF. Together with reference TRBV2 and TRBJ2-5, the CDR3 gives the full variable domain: EPEVTQTPSHQVTQMGQEVILRCVPISNHLYFYWYRQILGQKVEFLVSFYNNEISEKSEIFDDQFSVERPDGSNFTLKIRSTKLEDSAMYFCASRAGDQYFGPGTRLLVL.

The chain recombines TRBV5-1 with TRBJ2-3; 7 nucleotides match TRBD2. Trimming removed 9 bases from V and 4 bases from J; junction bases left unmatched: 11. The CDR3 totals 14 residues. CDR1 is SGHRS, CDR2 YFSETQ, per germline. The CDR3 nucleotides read TGCGCCACCAAGACTAGCACCGCAGCAGATACGCAGTATTTT. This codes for CATKTSTAADTQYF.

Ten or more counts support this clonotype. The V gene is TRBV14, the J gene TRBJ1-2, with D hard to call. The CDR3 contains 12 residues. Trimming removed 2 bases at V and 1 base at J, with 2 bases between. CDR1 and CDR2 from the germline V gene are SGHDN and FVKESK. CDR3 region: CASSQNNYGYTF. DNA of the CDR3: TGTGCCAGCAGCCAAAATAACTATGGCTACACCTTC.

CDR3 nucleotides: TGCAGTGCTGAAAGACTAGCGGATACGCAGTATTTT. It translates to CSAERLADTQYF. The chain couples TRBV20-1 to TRBJ2-3; TRBD2 agrees at 8 bases. Looked up from germline, CDR1 is DFQATT and CDR2 is SNEGSKA (reference sequence). The CDR3 extends over 12 amino acids. V lost 5 bases and J lost 6; bases outside the gene matches: 4.

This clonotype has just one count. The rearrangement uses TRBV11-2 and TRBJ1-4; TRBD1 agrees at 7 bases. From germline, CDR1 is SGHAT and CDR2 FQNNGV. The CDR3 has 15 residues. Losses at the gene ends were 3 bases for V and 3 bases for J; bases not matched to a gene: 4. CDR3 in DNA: TGTGCCAGCAGCTTGAGAGGGACAGCTAATGAAAAACTGTTTTTT. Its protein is CASSLRGTANEKLFF. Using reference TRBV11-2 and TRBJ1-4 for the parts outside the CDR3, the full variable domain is EAGVAQSPRYKIIEKRQSVAFWCNPISGHATLYWYQQILGQGPKLLIQFQNNGVVDDSQLPKDRFSAERLKGVDSTLKIQPAKLEDSAVYLCASSLRGTANEKLFFGSGTQLSVL.

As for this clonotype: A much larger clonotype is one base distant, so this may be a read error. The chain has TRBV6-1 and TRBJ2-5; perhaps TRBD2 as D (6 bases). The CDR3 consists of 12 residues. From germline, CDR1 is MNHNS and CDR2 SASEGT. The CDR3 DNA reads TGTGTCAGCAGTACGGGGGTAGAGACCCAGTACTTC. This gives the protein CVSSTGVETQYF.

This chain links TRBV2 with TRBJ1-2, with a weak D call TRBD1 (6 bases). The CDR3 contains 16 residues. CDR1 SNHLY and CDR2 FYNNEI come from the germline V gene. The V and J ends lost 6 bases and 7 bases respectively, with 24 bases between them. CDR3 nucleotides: TGTGCCAGCAGGAGTCCTCCGGGCAGGGACACGACTGGCTACACCTTC. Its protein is CASRSPPGRDTTGYTF.

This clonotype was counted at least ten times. In DNA, the CDR3 is TGTGCCAGCAGCTTACGCCGGGACAGCTCCTACGAGCAGTACTTC. Its translation: CASSLRRDSSYEQYF. The chain has TRBV7-8 and TRBJ2-7; 7 bases are a match to TRBD1. Losses at the gene ends were 2 bases for V and 0 bases for J; bases not matched to a gene: 4. This CDR3 contains 15 residues. The V gene's germline CDR1 is SGHVS and CDR2 FQNEAQ. Filled out from reference TRBV7-8 and TRBJ2-7, the complete variable domain reads GAGVSQSPRYKVAKRGQDVALRCDPISGHVSLFWYQQALGQGPEFLTYFQNEAQLDKSGLPSDRFFAERPEGSVSTLKIQRTQQEDSAVYLCASSLRRDSSYEQYFGPGTRLTVT.

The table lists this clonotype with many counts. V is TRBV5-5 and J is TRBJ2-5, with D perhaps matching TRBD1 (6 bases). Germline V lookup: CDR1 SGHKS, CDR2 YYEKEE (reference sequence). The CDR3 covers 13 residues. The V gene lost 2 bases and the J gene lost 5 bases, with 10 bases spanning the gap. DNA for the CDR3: TGTGCCAGCAGCTTTAACAGGGCGGAGACCCAGTACTTC. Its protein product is CASSFNRAETQYF.

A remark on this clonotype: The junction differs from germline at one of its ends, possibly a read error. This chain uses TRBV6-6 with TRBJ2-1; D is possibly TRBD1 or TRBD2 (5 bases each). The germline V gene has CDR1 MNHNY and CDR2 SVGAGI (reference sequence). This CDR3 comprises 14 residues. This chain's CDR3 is CASSHGTDYNEQFF. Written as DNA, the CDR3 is TGTGCCAGCAGTCACGGGACGGATTACAATGAACAGTTCTTC.

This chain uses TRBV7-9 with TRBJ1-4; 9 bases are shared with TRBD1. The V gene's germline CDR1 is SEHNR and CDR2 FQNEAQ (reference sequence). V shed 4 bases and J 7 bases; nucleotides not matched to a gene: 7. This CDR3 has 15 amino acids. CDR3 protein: CASSSWDRAAEKLFF. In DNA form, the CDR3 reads TGTGCCAGCAGCTCCTGGGACAGGGCGGCTGAAAAACTGTTTTTT.

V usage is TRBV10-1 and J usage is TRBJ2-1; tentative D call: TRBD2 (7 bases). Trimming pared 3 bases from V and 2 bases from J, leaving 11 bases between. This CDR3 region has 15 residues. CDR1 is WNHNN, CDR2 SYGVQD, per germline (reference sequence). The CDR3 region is CASSEARGPYNEQFF. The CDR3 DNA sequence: TGCGCCAGCAGTGAAGCGCGGGGGCCCTACAATGAGCAGTTCTTC.

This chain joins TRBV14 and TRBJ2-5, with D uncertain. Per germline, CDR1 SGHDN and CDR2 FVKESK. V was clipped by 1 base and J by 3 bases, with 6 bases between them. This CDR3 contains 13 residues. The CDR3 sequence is CASSQVGEETQYF. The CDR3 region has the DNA TGTGCCAGCAGCCAAGTTGGGGAAGAGACCCAGTACTTC.